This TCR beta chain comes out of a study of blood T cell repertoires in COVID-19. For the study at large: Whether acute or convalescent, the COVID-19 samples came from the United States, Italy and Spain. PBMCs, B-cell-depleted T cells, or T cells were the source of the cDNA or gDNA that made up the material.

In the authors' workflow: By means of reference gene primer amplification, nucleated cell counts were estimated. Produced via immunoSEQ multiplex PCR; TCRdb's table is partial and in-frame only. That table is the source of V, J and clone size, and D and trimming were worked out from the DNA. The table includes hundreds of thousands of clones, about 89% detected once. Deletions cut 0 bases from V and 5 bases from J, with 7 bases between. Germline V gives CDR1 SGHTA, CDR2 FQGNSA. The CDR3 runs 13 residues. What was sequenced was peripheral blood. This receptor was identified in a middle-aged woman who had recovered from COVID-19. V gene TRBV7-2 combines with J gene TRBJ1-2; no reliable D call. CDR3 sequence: CASSLAPRYGYTF. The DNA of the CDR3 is TGTGCCAGCAGCTTAGCGCCGAGGTATGGCTACACCTTC. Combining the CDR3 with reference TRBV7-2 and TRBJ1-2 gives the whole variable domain GAGVSQSPSNKVTEKGKDVELRCDPISGHTALYWYRQSLGQGLEFLIYFQGNSAPDKSGLPSDRFSAERTGGSVSTLTIQRTQQEDSAVYLCASSLAPRYGYTFGSGTRLTVV.